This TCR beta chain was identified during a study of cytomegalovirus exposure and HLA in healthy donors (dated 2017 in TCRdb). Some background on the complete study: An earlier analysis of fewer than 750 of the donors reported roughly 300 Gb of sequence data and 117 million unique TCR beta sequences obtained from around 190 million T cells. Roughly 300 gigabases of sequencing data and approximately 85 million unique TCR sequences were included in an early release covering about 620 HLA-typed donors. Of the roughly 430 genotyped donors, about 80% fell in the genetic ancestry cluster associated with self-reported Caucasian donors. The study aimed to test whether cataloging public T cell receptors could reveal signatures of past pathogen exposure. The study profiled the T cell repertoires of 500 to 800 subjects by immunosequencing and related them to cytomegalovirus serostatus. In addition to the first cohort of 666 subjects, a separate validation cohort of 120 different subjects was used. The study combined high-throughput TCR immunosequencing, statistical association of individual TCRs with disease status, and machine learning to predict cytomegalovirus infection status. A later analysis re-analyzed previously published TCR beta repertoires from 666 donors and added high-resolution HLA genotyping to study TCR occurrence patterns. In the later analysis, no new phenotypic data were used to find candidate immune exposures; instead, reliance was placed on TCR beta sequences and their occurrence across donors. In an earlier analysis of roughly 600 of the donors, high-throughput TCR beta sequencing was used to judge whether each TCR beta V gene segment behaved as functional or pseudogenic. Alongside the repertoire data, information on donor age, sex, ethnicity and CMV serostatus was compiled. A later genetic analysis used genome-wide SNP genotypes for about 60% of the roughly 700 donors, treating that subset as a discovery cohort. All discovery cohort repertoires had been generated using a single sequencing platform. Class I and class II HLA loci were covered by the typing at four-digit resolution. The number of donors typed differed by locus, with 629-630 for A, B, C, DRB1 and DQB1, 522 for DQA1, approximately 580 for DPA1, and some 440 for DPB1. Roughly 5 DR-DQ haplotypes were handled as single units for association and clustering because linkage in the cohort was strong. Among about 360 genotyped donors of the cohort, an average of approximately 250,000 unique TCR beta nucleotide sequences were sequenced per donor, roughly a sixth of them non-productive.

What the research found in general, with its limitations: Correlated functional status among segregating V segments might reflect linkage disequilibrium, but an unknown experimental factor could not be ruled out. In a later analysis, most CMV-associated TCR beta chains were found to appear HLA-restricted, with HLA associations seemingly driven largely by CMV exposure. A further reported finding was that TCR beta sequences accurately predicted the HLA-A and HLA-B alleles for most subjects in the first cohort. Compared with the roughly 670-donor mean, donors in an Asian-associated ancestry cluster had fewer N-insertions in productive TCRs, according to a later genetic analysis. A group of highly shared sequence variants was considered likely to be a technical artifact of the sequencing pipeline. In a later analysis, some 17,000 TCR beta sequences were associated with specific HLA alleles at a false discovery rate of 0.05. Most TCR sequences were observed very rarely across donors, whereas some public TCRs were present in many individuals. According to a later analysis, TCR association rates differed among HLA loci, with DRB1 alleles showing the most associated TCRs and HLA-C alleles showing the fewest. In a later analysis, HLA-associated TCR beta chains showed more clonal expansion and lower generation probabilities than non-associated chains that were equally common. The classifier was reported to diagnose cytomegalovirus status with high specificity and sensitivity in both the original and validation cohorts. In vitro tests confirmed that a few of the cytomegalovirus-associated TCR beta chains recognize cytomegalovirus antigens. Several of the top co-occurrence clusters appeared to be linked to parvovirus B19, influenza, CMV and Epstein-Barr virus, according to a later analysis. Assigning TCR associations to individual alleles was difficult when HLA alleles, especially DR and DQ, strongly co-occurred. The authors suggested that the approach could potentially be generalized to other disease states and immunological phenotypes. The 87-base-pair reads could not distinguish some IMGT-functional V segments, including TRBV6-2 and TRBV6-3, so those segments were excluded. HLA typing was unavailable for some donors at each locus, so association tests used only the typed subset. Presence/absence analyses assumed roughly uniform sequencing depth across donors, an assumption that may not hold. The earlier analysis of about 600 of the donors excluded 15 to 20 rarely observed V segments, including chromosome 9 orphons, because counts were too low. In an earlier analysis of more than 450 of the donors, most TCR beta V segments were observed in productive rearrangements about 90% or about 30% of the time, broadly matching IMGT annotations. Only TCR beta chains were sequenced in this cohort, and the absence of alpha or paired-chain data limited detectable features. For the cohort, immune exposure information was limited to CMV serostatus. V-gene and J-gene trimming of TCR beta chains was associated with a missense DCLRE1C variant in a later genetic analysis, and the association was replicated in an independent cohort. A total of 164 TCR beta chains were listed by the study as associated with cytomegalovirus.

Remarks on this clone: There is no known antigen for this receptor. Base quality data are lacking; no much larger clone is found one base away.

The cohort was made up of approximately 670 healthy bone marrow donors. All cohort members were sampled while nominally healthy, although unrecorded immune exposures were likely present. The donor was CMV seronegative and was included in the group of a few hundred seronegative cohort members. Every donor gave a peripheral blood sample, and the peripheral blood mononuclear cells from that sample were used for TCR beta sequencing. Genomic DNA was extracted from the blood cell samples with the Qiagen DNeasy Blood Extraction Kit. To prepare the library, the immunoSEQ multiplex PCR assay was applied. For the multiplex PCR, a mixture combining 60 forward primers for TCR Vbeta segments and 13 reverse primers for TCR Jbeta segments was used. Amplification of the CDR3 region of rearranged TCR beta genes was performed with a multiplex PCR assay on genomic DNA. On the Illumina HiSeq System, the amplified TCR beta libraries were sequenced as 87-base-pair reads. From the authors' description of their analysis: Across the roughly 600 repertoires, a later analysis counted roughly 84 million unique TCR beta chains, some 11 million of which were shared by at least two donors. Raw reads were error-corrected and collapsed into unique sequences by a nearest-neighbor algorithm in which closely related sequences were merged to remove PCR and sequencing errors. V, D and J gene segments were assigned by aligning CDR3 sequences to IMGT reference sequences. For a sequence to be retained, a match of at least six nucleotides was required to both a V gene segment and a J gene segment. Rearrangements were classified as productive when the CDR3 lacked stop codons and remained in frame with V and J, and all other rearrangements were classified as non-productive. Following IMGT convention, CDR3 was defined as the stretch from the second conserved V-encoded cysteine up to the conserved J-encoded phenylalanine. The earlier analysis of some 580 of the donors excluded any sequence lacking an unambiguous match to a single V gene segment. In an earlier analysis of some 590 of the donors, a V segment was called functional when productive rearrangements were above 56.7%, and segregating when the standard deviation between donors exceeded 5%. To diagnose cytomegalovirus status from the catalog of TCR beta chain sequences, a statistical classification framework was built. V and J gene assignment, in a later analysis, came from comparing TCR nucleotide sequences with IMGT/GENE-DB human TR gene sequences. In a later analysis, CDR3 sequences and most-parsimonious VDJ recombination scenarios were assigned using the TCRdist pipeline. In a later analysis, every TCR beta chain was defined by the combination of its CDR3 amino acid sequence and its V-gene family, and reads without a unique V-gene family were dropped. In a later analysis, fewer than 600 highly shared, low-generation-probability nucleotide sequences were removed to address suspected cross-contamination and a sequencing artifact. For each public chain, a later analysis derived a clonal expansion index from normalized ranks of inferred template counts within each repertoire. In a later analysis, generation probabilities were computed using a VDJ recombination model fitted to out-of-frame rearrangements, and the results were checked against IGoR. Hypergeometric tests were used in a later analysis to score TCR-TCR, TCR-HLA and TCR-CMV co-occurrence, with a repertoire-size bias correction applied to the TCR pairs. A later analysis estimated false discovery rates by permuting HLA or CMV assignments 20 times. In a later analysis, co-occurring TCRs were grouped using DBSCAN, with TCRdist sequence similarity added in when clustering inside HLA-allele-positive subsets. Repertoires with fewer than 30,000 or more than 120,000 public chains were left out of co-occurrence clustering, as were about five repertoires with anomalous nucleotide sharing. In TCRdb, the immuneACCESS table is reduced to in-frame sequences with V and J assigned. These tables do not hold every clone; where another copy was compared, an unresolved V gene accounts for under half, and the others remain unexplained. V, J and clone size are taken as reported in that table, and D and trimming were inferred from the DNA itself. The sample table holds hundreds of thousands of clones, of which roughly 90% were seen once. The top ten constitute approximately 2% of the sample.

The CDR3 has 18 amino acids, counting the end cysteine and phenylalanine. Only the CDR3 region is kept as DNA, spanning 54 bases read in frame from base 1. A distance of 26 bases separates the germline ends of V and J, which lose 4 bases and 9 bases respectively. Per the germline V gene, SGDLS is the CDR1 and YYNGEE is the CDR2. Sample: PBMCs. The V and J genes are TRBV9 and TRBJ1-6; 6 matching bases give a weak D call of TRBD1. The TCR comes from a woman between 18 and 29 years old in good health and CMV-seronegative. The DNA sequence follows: TGTGCCAGCAGCCTATCCGATGAACAGGGAGGGTTGACTTCACCCCTCCACTTT. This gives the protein CASSLSDEQGGLTSPLHF.